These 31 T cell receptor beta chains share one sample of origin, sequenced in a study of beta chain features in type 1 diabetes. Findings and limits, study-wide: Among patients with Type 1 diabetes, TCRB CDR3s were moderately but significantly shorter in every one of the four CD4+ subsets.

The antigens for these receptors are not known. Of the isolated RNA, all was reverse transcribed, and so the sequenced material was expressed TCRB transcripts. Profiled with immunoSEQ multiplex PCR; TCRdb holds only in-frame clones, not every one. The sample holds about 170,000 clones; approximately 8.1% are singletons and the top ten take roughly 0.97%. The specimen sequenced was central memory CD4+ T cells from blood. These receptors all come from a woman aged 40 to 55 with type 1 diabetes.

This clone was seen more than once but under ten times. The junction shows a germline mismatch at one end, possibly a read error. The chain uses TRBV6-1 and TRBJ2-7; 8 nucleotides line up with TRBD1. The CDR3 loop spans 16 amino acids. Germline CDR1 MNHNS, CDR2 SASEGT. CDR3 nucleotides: TGTGCCATCAGTGAGTCCCGGACAGGGAATGTCCACGAGCAGTACTTC. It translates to CAISESRTGNVHEQYF.

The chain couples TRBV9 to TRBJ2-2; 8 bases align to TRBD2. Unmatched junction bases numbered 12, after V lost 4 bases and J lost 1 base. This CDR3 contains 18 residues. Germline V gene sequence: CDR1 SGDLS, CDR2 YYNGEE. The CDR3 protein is CASSPQKGSGGNTGELFF. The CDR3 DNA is TGTGCCAGCAGCCCCCAAAAAGGCAGCGGGGGGAACACCGGGGAGCTGTTTTTT.

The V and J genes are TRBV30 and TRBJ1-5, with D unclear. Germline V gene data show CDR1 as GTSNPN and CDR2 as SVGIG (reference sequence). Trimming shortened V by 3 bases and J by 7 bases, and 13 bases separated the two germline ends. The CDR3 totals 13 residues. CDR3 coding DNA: TGTGCCTGGAGCAGGTCTAGCGACCAGCCCCAGCATTTT. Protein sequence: CAWSRSSDQPQHF.

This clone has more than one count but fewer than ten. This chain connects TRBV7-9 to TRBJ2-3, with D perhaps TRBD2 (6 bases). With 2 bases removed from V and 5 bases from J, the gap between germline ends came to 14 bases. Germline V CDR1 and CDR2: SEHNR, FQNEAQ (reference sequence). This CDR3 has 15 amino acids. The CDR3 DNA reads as TGTGCCAGCAGCTTACGGGACTCCACCGGAGATACGCAGTATTTT. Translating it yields CASSLRDSTGDTQYF.

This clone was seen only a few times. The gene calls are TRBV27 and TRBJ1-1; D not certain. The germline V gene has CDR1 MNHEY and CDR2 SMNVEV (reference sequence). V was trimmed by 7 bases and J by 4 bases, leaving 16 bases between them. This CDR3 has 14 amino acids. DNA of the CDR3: TGTGCCAGCACCCGGGGAGGCTTGGGCACTGAAGCTTTCTTT. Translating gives CASTRGGLGTEAFF.

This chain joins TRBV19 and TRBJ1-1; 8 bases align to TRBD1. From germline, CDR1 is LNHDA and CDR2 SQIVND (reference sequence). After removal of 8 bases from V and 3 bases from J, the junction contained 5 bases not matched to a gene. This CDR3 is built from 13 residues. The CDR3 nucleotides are TGTGCCAGTGCGGACAGGGCGTACACTGAAGCTTTCTTT. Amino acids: CASADRAYTEAFF.

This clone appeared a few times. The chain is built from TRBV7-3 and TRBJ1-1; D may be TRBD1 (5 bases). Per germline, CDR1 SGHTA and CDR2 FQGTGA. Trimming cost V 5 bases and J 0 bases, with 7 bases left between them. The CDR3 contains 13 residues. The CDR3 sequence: CASSPGLNTEAFF. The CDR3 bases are TGTGCCAGCAGCCCAGGGTTGAACACTGAAGCTTTCTTT.

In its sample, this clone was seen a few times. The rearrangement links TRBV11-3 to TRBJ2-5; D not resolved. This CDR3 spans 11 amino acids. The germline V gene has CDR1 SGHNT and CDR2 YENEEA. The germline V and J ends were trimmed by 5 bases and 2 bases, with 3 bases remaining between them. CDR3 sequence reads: CASSPQETQYF. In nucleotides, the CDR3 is TGTGCCAGCAGCCCTCAAGAGACCCAGTACTTC.

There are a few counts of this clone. For the CDR3, the DNA is TGTGCCACGGGCCTCTTACAGGGTAAACTGTTTTTT. Protein product: CATGLLQGKLFF. This sequence joins TRBV7-2 and TRBJ1-4; D perhaps matches TRBD1 (6 bases). The CDR3 spans 12 residues. Trimming cost V 10 bases and J 11 bases, with 17 bases left between them. CDR1 and CDR2 from the germline V gene are SGHTA and FQGNSA.

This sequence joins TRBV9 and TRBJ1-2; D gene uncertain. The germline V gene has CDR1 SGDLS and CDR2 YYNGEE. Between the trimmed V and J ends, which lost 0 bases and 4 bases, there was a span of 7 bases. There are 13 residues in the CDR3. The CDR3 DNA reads TGTGCCAGCAGCGTAGGCGGGCGCTATGGCTACACCTTC. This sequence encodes CASSVGGRYGYTF.

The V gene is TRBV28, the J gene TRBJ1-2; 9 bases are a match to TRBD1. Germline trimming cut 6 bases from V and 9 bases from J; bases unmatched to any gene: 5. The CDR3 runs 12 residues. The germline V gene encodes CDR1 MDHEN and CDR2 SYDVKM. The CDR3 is CASRGQGLSYTF. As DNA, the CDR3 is TGTGCCAGCAGGGGACAGGGCTTAAGCTACACCTTC.

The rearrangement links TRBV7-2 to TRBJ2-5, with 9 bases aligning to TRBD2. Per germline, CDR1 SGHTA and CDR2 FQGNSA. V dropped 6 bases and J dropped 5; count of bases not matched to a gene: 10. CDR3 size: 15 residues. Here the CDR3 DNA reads TGTGCCAGCAGGGCCCTTGCGGGAGGGGCGGAGACCCAGTACTTC. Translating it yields CASRALAGGAETQYF. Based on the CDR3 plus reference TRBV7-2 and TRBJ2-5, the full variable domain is GAGVSQSPSNKVTEKGKDVELRCDPISGHTALYWYRQSLGQGLEFLIYFQGNSAPDKSGLPSDRFSAERTGGSVSTLTIQRTQQEDSAVYLCASRALAGGAETQYFGPGTRLLVL.

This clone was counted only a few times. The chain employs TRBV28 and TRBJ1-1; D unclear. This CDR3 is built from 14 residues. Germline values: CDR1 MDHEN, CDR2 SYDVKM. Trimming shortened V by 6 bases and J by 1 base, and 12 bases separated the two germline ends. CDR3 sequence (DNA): TGTGCCAGCAGGACGCAGGTGACGAACACTGAAGCTTTCTTT. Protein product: CASRTQVTNTEAFF.

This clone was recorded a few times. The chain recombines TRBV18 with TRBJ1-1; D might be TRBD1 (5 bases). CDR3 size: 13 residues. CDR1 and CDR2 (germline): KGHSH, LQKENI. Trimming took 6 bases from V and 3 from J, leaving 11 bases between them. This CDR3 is CASSLGADTEAFF. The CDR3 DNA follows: TGTGCCAGCTCCCTAGGGGCGGACACTGAAGCTTTCTTT.

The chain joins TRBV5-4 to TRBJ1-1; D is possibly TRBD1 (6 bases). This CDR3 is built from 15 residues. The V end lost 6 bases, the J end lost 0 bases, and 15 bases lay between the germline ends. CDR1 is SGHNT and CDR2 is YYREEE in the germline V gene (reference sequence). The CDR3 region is CASKGGRAMNTEAFF. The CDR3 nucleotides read TGTGCCAGCAAAGGGGGAAGGGCCATGAACACTGAAGCTTTCTTT.

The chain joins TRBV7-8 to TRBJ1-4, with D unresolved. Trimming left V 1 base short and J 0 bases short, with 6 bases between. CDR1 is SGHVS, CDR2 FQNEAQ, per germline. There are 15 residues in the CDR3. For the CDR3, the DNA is TGTGCCAGCAGCTTAGTAACTGCAACTAATGAAAAACTGTTTTTT. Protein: CASSLVTATNEKLFF. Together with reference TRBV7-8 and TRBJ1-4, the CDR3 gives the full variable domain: GAGVSQSPRYKVAKRGQDVALRCDPISGHVSLFWYQQALGQGPEFLTYFQNEAQLDKSGLPSDRFFAERPEGSVSTLKIQRTQQEDSAVYLCASSLVTATNEKLFFGSGTQLSVL.

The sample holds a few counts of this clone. Here the CDR3 DNA reads TGTGCCACCGCGACTGTTTCCTACGAGCAGTACTTC. It codes for CATATVSYEQYF. The chain is built from TRBV6-5 and TRBJ2-7; D is unresolved. V lost 10 bases to trimming and J lost 1 base, with 11 bases between them. Germline CDR1 is MNHEY and CDR2 is SVGAGI. The CDR3 length is 12 residues.

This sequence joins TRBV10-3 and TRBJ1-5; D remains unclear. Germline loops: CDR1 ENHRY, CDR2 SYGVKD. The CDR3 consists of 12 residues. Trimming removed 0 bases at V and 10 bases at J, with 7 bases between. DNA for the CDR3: TGTGCCATCAGTGAGTCGCTCGGTCCCCAGCATTTT. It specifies CAISESLGPQHF.

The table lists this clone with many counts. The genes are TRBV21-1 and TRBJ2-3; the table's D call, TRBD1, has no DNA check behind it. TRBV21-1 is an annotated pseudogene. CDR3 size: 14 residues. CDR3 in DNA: TGTGCCAGCAGCAAACAGGGGCGAACAGATACGCAGTATTTT. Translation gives CASSKQGRTDTQYF.

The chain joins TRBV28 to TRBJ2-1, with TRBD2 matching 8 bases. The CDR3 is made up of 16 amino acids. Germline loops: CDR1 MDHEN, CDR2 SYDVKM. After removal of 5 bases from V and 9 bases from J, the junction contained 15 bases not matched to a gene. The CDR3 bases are TGTGCCAGCAGTCCCCCGGGGGGGGTTCCGGATGCTGAGCAGTTCTTC. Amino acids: CASSPPGGVPDAEQFF.

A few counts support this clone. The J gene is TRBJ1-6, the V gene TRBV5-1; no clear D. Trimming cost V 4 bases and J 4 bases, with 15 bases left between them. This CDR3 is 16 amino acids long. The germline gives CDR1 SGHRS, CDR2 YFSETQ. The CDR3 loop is CASSPDPGGYNSPLHF. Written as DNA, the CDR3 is TGCGCCAGCAGCCCCGACCCCGGAGGATATAATTCACCCCTCCACTTT.

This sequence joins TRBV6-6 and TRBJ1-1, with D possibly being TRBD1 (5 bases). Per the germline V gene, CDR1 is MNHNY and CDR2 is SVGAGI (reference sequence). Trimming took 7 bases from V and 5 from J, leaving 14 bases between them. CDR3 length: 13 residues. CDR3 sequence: CASTWGGATEAFF. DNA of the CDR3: TGTGCCAGCACCTGGGGGGGAGCGACTGAAGCTTTCTTT.

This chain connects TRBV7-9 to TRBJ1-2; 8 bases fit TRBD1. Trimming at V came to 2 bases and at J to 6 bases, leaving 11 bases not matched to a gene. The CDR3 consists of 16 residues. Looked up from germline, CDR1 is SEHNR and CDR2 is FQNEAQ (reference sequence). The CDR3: CASSLRGQDQKDGYTF. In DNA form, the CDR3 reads TGTGCCAGCAGCTTACGGGGACAGGATCAGAAGGATGGCTACACCTTC.

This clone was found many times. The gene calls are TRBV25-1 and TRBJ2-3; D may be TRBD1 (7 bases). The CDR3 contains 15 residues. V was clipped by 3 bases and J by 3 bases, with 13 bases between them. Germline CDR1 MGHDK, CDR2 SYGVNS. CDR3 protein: CASSDQGGATDTQYF. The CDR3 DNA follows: TGTGCCAGCAGTGATCAGGGGGGCGCTACAGATACGCAGTATTTT.

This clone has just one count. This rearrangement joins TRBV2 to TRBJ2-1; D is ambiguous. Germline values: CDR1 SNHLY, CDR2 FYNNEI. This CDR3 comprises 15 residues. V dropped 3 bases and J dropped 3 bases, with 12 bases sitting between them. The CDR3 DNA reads TGTGCCAGCAGTGATAGGCAGGTGTTCTACAATGAGCAGTTCTTC. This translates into CASSDRQVFYNEQFF.

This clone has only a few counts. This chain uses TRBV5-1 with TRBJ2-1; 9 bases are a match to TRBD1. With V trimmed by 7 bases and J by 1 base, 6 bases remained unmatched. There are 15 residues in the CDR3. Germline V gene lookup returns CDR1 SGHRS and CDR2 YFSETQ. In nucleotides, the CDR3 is TGCGCCAGCGACCCCGGGACAGGGTCCTACAATGAGCAGTTCTTC. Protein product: CASDPGTGSYNEQFF.

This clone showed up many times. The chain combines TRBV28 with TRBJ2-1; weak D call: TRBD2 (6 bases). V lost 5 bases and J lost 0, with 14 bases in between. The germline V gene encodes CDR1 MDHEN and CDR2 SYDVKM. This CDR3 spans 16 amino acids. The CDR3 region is CASSGPGGSSYNEQFF. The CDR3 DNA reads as TGTGCCAGCAGTGGCCCCGGAGGGAGCTCCTACAATGAGCAGTTCTTC.

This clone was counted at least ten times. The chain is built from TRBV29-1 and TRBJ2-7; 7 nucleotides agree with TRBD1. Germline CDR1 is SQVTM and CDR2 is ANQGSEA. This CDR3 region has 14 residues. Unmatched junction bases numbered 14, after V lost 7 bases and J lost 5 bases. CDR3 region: CSGGAQGDVNEQYF. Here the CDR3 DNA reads TGCAGCGGTGGGGCCCAGGGGGATGTGAACGAGCAGTACTTC.

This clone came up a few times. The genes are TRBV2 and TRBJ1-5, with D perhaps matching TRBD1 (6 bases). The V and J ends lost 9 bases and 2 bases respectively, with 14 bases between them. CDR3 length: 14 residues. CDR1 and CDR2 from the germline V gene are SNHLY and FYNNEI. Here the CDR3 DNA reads TGTGCCAGTGGGTTGACAGGCCGCAATCAGCCCCAGCATTTT. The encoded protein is CASGLTGRNQPQHF.

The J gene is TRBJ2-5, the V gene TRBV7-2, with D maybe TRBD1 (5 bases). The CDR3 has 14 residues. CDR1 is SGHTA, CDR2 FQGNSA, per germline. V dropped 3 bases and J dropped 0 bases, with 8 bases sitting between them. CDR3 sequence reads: CASSFGAYQETQYF. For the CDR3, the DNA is TGTGCCAGCAGCTTTGGGGCGTACCAAGAGACCCAGTACTTC.

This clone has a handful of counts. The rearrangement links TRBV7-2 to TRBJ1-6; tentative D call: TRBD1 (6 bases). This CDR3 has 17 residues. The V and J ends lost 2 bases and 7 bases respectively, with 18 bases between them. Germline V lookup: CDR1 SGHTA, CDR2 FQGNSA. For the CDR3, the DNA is TGTGCCAGCAGCTTAACTCTGGCAGGGGATCGGAATTCACCCCTCCACTTT. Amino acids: CASSLTLAGDRNSPLHF.